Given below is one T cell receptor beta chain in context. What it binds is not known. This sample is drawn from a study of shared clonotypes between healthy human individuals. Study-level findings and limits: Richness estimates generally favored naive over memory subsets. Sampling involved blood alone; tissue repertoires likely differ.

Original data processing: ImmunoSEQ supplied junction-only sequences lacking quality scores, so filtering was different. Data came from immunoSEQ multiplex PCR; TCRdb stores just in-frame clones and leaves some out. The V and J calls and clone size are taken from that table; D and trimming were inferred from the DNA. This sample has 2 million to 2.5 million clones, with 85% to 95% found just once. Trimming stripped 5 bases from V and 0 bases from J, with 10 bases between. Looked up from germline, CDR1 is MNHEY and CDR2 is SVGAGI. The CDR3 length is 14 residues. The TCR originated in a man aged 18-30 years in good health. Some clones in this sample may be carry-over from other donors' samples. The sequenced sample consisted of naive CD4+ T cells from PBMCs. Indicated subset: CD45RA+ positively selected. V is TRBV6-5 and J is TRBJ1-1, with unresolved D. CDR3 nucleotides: TGTGCCAGCAGTGAAAGGGAGATGAACACTGAAGCTTTCTTT. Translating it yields CASSEREMNTEAFF.